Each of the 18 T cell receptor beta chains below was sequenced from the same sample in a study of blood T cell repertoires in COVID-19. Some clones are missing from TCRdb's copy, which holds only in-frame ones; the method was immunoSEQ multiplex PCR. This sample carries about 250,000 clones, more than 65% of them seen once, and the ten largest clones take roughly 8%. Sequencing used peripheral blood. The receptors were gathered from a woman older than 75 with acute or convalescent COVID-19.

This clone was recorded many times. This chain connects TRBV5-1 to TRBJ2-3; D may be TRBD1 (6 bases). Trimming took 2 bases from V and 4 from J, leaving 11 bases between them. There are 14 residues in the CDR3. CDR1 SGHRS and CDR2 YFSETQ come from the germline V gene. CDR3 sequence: CASSLQGSSDTQYF. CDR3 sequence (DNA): TGCGCCAGCAGCTTACAGGGAAGCTCAGATACGCAGTATTTT.

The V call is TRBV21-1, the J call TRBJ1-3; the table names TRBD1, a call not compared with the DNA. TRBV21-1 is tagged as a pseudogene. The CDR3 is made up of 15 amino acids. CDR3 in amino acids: CASSETGGSGNTIYF. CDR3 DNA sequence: TGTGCCAGCAGCGAAACAGGGGGGTCTGGAAACACCATATATTTT.

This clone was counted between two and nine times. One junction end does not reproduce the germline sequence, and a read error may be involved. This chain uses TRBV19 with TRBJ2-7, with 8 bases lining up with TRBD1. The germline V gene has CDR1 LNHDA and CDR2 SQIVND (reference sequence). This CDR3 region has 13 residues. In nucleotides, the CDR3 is TGTGCCAGTAGCGCCGGGTCCGGACAGGGCAGGGACTTC. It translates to CASSAGSGQGRDF.

CDR3 coding DNA: TGTGCCAGCAATAAGTTAGCGGGAGTGGATACGCAGTATTTT. Its translation: CASNKLAGVDTQYF. V gene TRBV6-5 combines with J gene TRBJ2-3, with TRBD2 matching over 9 bases. Germline values: CDR1 MNHEY, CDR2 SVGAGI. This CDR3 is 14 amino acids long. With V trimmed by 7 bases and J by 6 bases, 8 bases remained unmatched.

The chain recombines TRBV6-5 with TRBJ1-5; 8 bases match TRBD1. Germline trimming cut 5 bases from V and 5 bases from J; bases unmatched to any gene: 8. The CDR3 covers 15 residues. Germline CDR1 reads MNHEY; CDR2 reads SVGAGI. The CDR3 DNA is TGTGCCAGCAGTAGTGCAGGGGGCGCCGATCAGCCCCAGCATTTT. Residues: CASSSAGGADQPQHF.

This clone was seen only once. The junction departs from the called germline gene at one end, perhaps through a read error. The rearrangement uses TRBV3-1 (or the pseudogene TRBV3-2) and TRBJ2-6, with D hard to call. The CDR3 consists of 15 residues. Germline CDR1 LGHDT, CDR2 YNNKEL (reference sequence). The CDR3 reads CASSQDVSGANVLTF. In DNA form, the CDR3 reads TGTGCCAGCAGTCAAGACGTCTCTGGGGCCAACGTCCTGACTTTC.

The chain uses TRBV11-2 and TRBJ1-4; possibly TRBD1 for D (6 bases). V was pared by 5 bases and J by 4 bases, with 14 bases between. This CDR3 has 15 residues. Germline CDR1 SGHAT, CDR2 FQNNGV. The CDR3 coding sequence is TGTGCCAGCAGCCTTTGGCAGGGGTTTAATGAAAAACTGTTTTTT. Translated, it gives CASSLWQGFNEKLFF.

The CDR3 here is CASSKGMADPIPYEQYF. The DNA of the CDR3 is TGTGCCAGCAGCAAAGGAATGGCGGATCCGATTCCCTACGAGCAGTACTTC. The chain recombines TRBV21-1 with TRBJ2-7; TRBD2, the D gene given by the table, was not confirmed from the DNA. TRBV21-1 is reported as a pseudogene. There are 17 residues in the CDR3.

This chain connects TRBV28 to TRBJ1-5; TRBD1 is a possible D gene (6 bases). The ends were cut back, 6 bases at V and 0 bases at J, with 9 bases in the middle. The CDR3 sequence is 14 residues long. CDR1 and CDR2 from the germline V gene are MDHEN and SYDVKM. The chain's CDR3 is CASSQGGSNQPQHF. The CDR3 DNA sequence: TGTGCCAGCAGCCAAGGGGGTAGCAATCAGCCCCAGCATTTT.

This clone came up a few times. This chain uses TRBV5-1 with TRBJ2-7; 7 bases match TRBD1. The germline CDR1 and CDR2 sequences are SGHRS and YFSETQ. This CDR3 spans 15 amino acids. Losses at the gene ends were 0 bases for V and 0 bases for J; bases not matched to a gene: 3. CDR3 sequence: CASSLAGGDSYEQYF. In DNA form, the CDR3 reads TGCGCCAGCAGCTTGGCAGGGGGAGACTCCTACGAGCAGTACTTC.

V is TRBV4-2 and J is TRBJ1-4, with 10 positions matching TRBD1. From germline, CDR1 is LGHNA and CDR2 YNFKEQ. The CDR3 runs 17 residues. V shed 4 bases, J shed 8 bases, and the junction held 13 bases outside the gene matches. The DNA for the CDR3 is TGTGCCAGCAGCCCGTCCCGGGACAGGGGTGGACGCGAAAAACTGTTTTTT. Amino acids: CASSPSRDRGGREKLFF.

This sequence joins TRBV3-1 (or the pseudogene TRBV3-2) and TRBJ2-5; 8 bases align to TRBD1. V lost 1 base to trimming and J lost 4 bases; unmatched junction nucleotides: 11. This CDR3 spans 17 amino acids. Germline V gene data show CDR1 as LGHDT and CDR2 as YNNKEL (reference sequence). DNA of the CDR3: TGTGCCAGCAGCCAAGGGTCCGCACAGGGGGTGGGAGAGACCCAGTACTTC. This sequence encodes CASSQGSAQGVGETQYF.

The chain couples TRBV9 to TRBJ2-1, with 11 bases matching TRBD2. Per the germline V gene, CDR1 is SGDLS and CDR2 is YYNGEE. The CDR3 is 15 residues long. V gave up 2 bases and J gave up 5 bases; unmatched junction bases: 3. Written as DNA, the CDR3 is TGTGCCAGCAGCGTTATAGCGGGGGGGAACAATGAGCAGTTCTTC. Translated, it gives CASSVIAGGNNEQFF.

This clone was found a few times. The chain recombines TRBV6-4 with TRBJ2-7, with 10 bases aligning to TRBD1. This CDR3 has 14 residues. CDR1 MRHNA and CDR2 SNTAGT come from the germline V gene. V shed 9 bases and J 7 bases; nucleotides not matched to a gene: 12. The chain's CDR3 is CARKTGGASREQYF. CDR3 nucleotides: TGTGCCAGGAAGACAGGGGGCGCAAGTAGAGAGCAGTACTTC.

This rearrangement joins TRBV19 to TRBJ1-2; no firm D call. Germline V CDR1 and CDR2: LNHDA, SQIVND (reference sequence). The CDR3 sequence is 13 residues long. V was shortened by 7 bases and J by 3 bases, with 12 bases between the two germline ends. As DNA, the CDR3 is TGTGCCAGTATTGGCTTTATGGACTATGGCTACACCTTC. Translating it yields CASIGFMDYGYTF.

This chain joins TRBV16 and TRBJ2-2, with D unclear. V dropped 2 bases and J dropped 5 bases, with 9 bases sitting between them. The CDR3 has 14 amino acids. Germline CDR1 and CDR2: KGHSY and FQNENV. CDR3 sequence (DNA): TGTGCCAGCAGCCAAGCTAAGAGTACCGGGGAGCTGTTTTTT. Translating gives CASSQAKSTGELFF.

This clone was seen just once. The DNA of the CDR3 is TGCGCCAGCAGCTTGGGACAGGGGCGATACAATGAGCAGTTCTTC. Translated: CASSLGQGRYNEQFF. This sequence joins TRBV5-1 and TRBJ2-1; TRBD1 matches 8 bases. Germline-derived CDR1 and CDR2 are SGHRS and YFSETQ. Trimming removed 0 bases from V and 4 bases from J; junction bases left unmatched: 3. There are 15 residues in the CDR3.

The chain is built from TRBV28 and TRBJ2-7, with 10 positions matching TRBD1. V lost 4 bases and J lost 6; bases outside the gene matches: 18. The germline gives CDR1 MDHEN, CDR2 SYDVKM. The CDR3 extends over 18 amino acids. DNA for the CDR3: TGTGCCAGCAGTTATCCCGTCCCTGACAGGGGGCGCGGTCTCGAGCAGTACTTC. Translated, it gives CASSYPVPDRGRGLEQYF.